This entry lists 14 T cell receptor beta chains sequenced from one sample in a study of cytomegalovirus exposure and HLA in healthy donors. With 60 Vbeta and 13 Jbeta primers, the PCR was carried out. Method: immunoSEQ multiplex PCR; TCRdb's copy keeps in-frame clones and lacks some. Of 98,000 or so clones listed, approximately 76% are singletons. The sequenced material came from PBMCs. These receptors came from a young woman in good health and CMV-seropositive.

The CDR3 bases are TGTGCCAGCAGTTACTCCCCGGGACTAGTCTATGAGCAGTTCTTC. Amino acids: CASSYSPGLVYEQFF. This chain connects TRBV6-5 to TRBJ2-1; 8 bases line up with TRBD2. Germline CDR1 and CDR2: MNHEY and SVGAGI. The junction had 6 bases not matched to a gene; V was cut back by 0 bases and J by 8 bases. The CDR3 is 15 amino acids.

The chain combines TRBV9 with TRBJ1-2; 10 bases match TRBD1. Germline CDR1 reads SGDLS; CDR2 reads YYNGEE. V was pared by 4 bases and J by 4 bases, with 7 bases of the junction left unmatched. The CDR3 totals 15 residues. The CDR3 spells CASSPRQGAGYGYTF. Written as DNA, the CDR3 is TGTGCCAGCAGCCCACGACAGGGGGCAGGCTATGGCTACACCTTC.

In its sample, this clone was seen a few times. The CDR3 nucleotides are TGTGCCAGCGGGGGGGGCACTTCGGATTCACCCCTCCACTTT. As protein: CASGGGTSDSPLHF. This chain connects TRBV2 to TRBJ1-6; D perhaps matches TRBD1 (6 bases). Germline V gives CDR1 SNHLY, CDR2 FYNNEI. CDR3 length equals 14 residues. Trimming removed 8 bases at V and 8 bases at J, with 16 bases between.

A few counts support this clone. This sequence joins TRBV5-1 and TRBJ2-7, with a weak D call TRBD2 (5 bases). Trimming took 4 bases from V and 1 from J, leaving 6 bases between them. This CDR3 is built from 12 residues. CDR1 SGHRS and CDR2 YFSETQ come from the germline V gene. Here the CDR3 DNA reads TGCGCCAGCAGCCCGGGGTCCTACGAGCAGTACTTC. Its translation is CASSPGSYEQYF.

V gene TRBV7-6 combines with J gene TRBJ1-5; D possibly corresponds to TRBD1 (5 bases). The CDR3 spans 15 residues. Per the germline V gene, CDR1 is SGHVS and CDR2 is FNYEAQ. Trimming pared 0 bases from V and 2 bases from J, leaving 8 bases between. DNA for the CDR3: TGTGCCAGCAGCTTAGCTTGGGGGGGCAATCAGCCCCAGCATTTT. Translation: CASSLAWGGNQPQHF. Using reference TRBV7-6 and TRBJ1-5 for the parts outside the CDR3, the full variable domain is GAGVSQSPRYKVTKRGQDVALRCDPISGHVSLYWYRQALGQGPEFLTYFNYEAQQDKSGLPNDRFSAERPEGSISTLTIQRTEQRDSAMYRCASSLAWGGNQPQHFGDGTRLSIL.

This chain joins TRBV5-1 and TRBJ1-6; no definite D call. Trimming removed 0 bases at V and 3 bases at J, with 7 bases between. CDR1 and CDR2 from the germline V gene are SGHRS and YFSETQ. The CDR3 length is 15 residues. The CDR3 DNA reads as TGCGCCAGCAGCTTGGAAGGGAGCTATAATTCACCCCTCCACTTT. It codes for CASSLEGSYNSPLHF.

This clone occurred once. The gene calls are TRBV30 and TRBJ1-1; D is unclear. V lost 5 bases to trimming and J lost 5 bases, with 9 bases between them. The CDR3 covers 11 residues. Germline V gives CDR1 GTSNPN, CDR2 SVGIG (reference sequence). CDR3 sequence (DNA): TGTGCCTGGCTAGACGGGACTGAAGCTTTCTTT. Its protein product is CAWLDGTEAFF.

The rearrangement joins TRBV6-5 to TRBJ2-7; D possibly corresponds to TRBD2 (5 bases). Germline values: CDR1 MNHEY, CDR2 SVGAGI. The CDR3 is 12 residues long. The V and J ends lost 6 bases and 2 bases respectively, with 8 bases between them. CDR3 sequence reads: CASSRTAYEQYF. The DNA of the CDR3 is TGTGCCAGCAGCAGGACTGCCTACGAGCAGTACTTC.

This clone was counted only a few times. The genes are TRBV7-9 and TRBJ2-1; maybe TRBD2 (5 bases). V was pared by 2 bases and J by 0 bases, with 14 bases between. The germline gives CDR1 SEHNR, CDR2 FQNEAQ (reference sequence). CDR3 length: 17 amino acids. Here the CDR3 reads CASSLSAGLSSYNEQFF. The CDR3 DNA sequence: TGTGCCAGCAGCTTATCCGCAGGACTTAGCTCCTACAATGAGCAGTTCTTC.

The rearrangement links TRBV30 to TRBJ2-2; D remains unclear. Trimming stripped 0 bases from V and 4 bases from J, with 9 bases between. The CDR3 consists of 14 residues. Germline CDR1 GTSNPN, CDR2 SVGIG (reference sequence). CDR3 sequence (DNA): TGTGCCTGGAGTGTAAACTTCGTCACCGGGGAGCTGTTTTTT. It translates to CAWSVNFVTGELFF.

This chain connects TRBV4-1 to TRBJ2-7; TRBD2 is a possible D gene (6 bases). This CDR3 region has 15 residues. V was pared by 0 bases and J by 3 bases, with 12 bases between. Per the germline V gene, CDR1 is MGHRA and CDR2 is YSYEKL. The chain's CDR3 is CASSQDPGTFYEQYF. CDR3 nucleotide sequence: TGCGCCAGCAGCCAAGATCCCGGGACTTTCTACGAGCAGTACTTC.

A word on this clone: The CDR3 ends on some other residue instead of the conserved phenylalanine or tryptophan, so this is likely a read error. The chain links TRBV30 to TRBJ2-3; 9 positions match TRBD2. The CDR3 is 15 residues long. Looked up from germline, CDR1 is GTSNPN and CDR2 is SVGIG (reference sequence). The trim removed 2 bases at V and 2 bases at J, leaving 5 bases unmatched. This chain's CDR3 is CAWSTGTSPTDTQYV. The CDR3 region has the DNA TGTGCCTGGAGTACAGGGACTAGCCCCACAGATACGCAGTATGTT.

The chain is built from TRBV20-1 and TRBJ1-1, with D perhaps TRBD1 (6 bases). Looked up from germline, CDR1 is DFQATT and CDR2 is SNEGSKA (reference sequence). This CDR3 comprises 10 residues. V was trimmed by 6 bases and J by 10 bases, leaving 12 bases between them. Written as DNA, the CDR3 is TGCAGTGCCCCAGGGGTCGGAGCTTTCTTT. Translating it yields CSAPGVGAFF.

The J gene is TRBJ2-3, the V gene TRBV9; D remains unclear. Germline V gene sequence: CDR1 SGDLS, CDR2 YYNGEE. The V and J ends lost 4 bases and 4 bases respectively, with 10 bases between them. This CDR3 has 13 amino acids. DNA for the CDR3: TGTGCCAGCAGCCCGCGAGGTTCAGATACGCAGTATTTT. Encoded protein: CASSPRGSDTQYF.